This T cell receptor beta chain is from a study of cytomegalovirus exposure and HLA in healthy donors. Study information: An early data release held tens of millions of unique TCRs from HLA-typed donors. Study conclusions and caveats: Among the most significant clusters, several appeared linked to common viral pathogens in a later analysis.

A note on this clone: Its target is unknown.

CDR3 length: 15 residues. Deletions cut 4 bases from V and 0 bases from J, with 10 bases between. Germline CDR1 reads LGHNA; CDR2 reads YSLEER. 13 Jbeta primers and 60 Vbeta primers were used for the PCR. Some clones are missing from TCRdb's copy, which holds only in-frame ones; the method was immunoSEQ multiplex PCR. The data hold approximately 160,000 clones, with about three quarters observed a single time. The chain combines TRBV4-3 with TRBJ1-3; no firm D call. Sequences were obtained from PBMCs. The clonotype originates from a woman aged 25 to 39 in good health and CMV-seropositive. The CDR3 sequence: CASSPDIDSGNTIYF. In DNA, the CDR3 is TGCGCCAGCAGCCCAGATATAGACTCTGGAAACACCATATATTTT.